This TCR beta chain was sequenced in a study of blood T cell repertoires in COVID-19. Study-wide context: There were acute and convalescent COVID-19 samples, and they came from the United States, Italy and Spain. PBMCs, B-cell-depleted T cells, or T cells provided the cDNA or gDNA that made up the material.

V shed 7 bases and J 3 bases; nucleotides not matched to a gene: 5. The CDR3 totals 14 residues. Germline-derived CDR1 and CDR2 are LNHDA and SQIVND (reference sequence). In the original processing: Amplifying reference gene primers gave estimates of nucleated cell counts. Method: immunoSEQ multiplex PCR; TCRdb's copy keeps in-frame clones and lacks some. That table furnishes V, J and clone size, whereas the DNA furnished D and trimming. The sample gives roughly 250,000 clones, approximately 84% of which show up once; roughly 4% is in the top ten. The genes are TRBV19 and TRBJ1-3; 8 nucleotides line up with TRBD1. Sequences were obtained from peripheral blood. The receptor was derived from a man aged 45-60 years with acute or convalescent COVID-19. Written as DNA, the CDR3 is TGTGCCAGTACCGCAGGGGGCCGTGGAAACACCATATATTTT. Its translation is CASTAGGRGNTIYF.